The 8 T cell receptor beta chains below were found in one sample sequenced in a study of blood T cells in healthy people across ages. A sample-barcoded 5' primer and a J-beta primer mix were used in a second PCR of about 7 to 12 cycles. TCRdb reanalysed the 5' RACE reads using MiXCR and keeps one entry per CDR3 protein. The table has some 710,000 distinct CDR3 sequences, about 42% seen once. The sample comprised blood. Receptors were obtained from a man older than 75 in good health.

The chain is built from TRBV20-1 and TRBJ2-2; D not resolved. Germline CDR1 and CDR2: DFQATT and SNEGSKA (reference sequence). The germline V and J ends were trimmed by 3 bases and 1 base, with 9 bases remaining between them. The CDR3 length is 14 residues. CDR3 sequence (DNA): TGCAGTGCTAGCAATGTCCGGAACACCGGGGAGCTGTTTTTT. Residues: CSASNVRNTGELFF.

The chain is built from TRBV28 and TRBJ2-7; D gene unclear. The CDR3 runs 13 residues. CDR1 MDHEN and CDR2 SYDVKM come from the germline V gene. Trimming shortened V by 2 bases and J by 2 bases, and 7 bases separated the two germline ends. Written as DNA, the CDR3 is TGTGCCAGCAGTTTAATCAAGCCCTACGAGCAGTACTTC. The encoded protein is CASSLIKPYEQYF.

This clonotype turned up a few times. The rearrangement links TRBV9 to TRBJ1-2, with D possibly being TRBD1 (5 bases). Germline CDR1 is SGDLS and CDR2 is YYNGEE. Deletions cut 0 bases from V and 0 bases from J, with 12 bases between. The CDR3 sequence is 16 residues long. The CDR3 DNA reads TGTGCCAGCAGCGTAGATATGGGGGAAGCTAACTATGGCTACACCTTC. Translating it yields CASSVDMGEANYGYTF. The full variable domain, in which reference TRBV9 and TRBJ1-2 provide the parts outside the CDR3, is DSGVTQTPKHLITATGQRVTLRCSPRSGDLSVYWYQQSLDQGLQFLIQYYNGEERAKGNILERFSAQQFPDLHSELNLSSLELGDSALYFCASSVDMGEANYGYTFGSGTRLTVV.

CDR3 nucleotides: TGTGCCAGCACCTCGGGGGTGGGACAGCTATCCTACGAGCAGTACTTC. This sequence encodes CASTSGVGQLSYEQYF. This chain joins TRBV2 and TRBJ2-7; D is possibly TRBD1 (7 bases). CDR1 is SNHLY, CDR2 FYNNEI, per germline. The CDR3 runs 16 residues. V was trimmed by 7 bases and J by 1 base, leaving 20 bases between them.

The DNA of the CDR3 is TGTGCCAGTACCCGGACAGGGGGCGCCTACGAGCAGTACTTC. Protein product: CASTRTGGAYEQYF. This rearrangement joins TRBV19 to TRBJ2-7, with 11 positions matching TRBD1. Per germline, CDR1 LNHDA and CDR2 SQIVND (reference sequence). After removal of 7 bases from V and 2 bases from J, the junction contained 4 bases not matched to a gene. The CDR3 length is 14 residues.

This chain joins TRBV28 and TRBJ2-5, with D maybe TRBD1 (6 bases). The CDR3 is 15 residues long. Trimming removed 6 bases at V and 2 bases at J, with 16 bases between. The germline V gene has CDR1 MDHEN and CDR2 SYDVKM. The CDR3 reads CASRDRTRGQETQYF. In DNA form, the CDR3 reads TGTGCCAGCAGAGACAGGACAAGGGGTCAAGAGACCCAGTACTTC. Based on the CDR3 plus reference TRBV28 and TRBJ2-5, the full variable domain is DVKVTQSSRYLVKRTGEKVFLECVQDMDHENMFWYRQDPGLGLRLIYFSYDVKMKEKGDIPEGYSVSREKKERFSLILESASTNQTSMYLCASRDRTRGQETQYFGPGTRLLVL.

The chain carries TRBV7-9 and TRBJ2-3; 8 bases map to TRBD2. V gave up 6 bases and J gave up 0 bases; unmatched junction bases: 5. The germline V gene encodes CDR1 SEHNR and CDR2 FQNEAQ (reference sequence). CDR3 length equals 15 residues. The CDR3 loop is CASRPGLASTDTQYF. The CDR3 nucleotides read TGTGCCAGCAGGCCCGGACTAGCTAGCACAGATACGCAGTATTTT.

V and J are TRBV3-1 and TRBJ2-1; the D gene is possibly TRBD2 (6 bases). Germline V lookup: CDR1 LGHDT, CDR2 YNNKEL (reference sequence). The CDR3 spans 15 residues. V was trimmed by 4 bases and J by 7 bases, leaving 17 bases between them. The CDR3 is CASSLGGTGQNEQFF. The DNA of the CDR3 is TGTGCCAGCAGCCTGGGGGGAACTGGGCAGAATGAGCAGTTCTTC.